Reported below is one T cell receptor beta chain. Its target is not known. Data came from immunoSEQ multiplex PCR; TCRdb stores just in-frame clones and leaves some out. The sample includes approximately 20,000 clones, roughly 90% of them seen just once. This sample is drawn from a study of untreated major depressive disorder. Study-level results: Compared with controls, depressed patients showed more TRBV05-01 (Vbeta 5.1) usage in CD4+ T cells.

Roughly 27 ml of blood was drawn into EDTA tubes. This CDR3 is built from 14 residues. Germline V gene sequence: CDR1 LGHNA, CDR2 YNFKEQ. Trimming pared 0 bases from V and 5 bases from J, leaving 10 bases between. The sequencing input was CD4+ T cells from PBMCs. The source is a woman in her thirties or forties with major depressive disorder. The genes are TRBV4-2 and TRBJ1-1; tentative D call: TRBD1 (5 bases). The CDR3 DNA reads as TGTGCCAGCAGCCAAGATTGGGGGGAAACTGAAGCTTTCTTT. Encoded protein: CASSQDWGETEAFF.